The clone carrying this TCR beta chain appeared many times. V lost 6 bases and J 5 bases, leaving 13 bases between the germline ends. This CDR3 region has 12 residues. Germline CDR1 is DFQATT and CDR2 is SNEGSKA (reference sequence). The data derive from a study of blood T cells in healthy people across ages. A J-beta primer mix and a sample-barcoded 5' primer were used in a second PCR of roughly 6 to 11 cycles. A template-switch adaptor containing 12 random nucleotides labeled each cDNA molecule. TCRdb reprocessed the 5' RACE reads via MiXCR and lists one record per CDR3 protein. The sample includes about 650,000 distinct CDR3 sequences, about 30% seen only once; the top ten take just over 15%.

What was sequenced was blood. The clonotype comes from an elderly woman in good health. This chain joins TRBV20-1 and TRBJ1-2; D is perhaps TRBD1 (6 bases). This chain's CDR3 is CSATGNGYGYTF. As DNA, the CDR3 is TGCAGTGCCACAGGGAACGGATATGGCTACACCTTC.